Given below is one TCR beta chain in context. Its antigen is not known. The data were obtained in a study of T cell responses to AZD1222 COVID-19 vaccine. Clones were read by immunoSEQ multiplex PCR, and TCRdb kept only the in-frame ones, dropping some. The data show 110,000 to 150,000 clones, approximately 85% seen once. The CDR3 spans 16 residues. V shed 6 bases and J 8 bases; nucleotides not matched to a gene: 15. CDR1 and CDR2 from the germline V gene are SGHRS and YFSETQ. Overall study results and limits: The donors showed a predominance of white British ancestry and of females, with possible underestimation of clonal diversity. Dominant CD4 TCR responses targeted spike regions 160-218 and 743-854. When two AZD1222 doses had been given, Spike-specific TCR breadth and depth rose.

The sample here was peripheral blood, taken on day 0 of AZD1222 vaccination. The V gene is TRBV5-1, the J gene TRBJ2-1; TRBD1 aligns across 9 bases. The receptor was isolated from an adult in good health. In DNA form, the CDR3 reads TGCGCCAGCACCTGGGGCCGGGACAGGGTCGTCCATGAGCAGTTCTTC. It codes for CASTWGRDRVVHEQFF. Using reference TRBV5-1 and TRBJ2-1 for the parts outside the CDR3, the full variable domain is KAGVTQTPRYLIKTRGQQVTLSCSPISGHRSVSWYQQTPGQGLQFLFEYFSETQRNKGNFPGRFSGRQFSNSRSEMNVSTLELGDSALYLCASTWGRDRVVHEQFFGPGTRLTVL.